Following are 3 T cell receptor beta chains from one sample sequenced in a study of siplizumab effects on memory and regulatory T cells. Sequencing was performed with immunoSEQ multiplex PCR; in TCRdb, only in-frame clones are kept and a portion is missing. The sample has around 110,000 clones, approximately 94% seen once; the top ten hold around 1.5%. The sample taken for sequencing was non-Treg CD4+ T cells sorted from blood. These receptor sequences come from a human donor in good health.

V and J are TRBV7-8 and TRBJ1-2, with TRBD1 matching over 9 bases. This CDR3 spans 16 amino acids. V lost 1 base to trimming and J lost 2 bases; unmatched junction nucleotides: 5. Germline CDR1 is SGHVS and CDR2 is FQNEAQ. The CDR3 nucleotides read TGTGCCAGCAGCTTAGGGGGGACAGGGTTGAACTATGGCTACACCTTC. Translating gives CASSLGGTGLNYGYTF. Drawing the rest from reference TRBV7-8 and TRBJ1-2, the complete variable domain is GAGVSQSPRYKVAKRGQDVALRCDPISGHVSLFWYQQALGQGPEFLTYFQNEAQLDKSGLPSDRFFAERPEGSVSTLKIQRTQQEDSAVYLCASSLGGTGLNYGYTFGSGTRLTVV.

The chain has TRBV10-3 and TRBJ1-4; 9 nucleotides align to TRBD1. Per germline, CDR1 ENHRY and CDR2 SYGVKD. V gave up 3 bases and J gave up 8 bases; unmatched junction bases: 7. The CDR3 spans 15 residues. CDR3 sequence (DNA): TGTGCCATCAGTGATACCCGGGACAGGGTGGAAAAACTGTTTTTT. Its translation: CAISDTRDRVEKLFF.

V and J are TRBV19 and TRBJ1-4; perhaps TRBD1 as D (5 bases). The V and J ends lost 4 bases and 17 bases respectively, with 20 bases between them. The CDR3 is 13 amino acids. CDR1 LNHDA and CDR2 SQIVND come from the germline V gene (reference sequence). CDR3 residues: CASSTPAGTLLFF. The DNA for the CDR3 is TGTGCCAGTAGTACCCCGGCAGGGACTCTCCTTTTTTTT.